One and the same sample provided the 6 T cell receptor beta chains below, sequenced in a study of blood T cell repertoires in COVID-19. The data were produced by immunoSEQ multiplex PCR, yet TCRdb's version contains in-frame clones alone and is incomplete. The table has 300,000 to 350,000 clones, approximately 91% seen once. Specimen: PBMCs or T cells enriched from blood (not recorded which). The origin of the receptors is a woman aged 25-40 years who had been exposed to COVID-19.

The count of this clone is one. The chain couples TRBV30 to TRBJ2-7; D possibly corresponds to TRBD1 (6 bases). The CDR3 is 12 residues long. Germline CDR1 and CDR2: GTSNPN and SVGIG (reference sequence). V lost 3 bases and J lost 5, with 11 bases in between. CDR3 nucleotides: TGTGCCTGGAGCTTTACAGGGCACGAGCAGTACTTC. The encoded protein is CAWSFTGHEQYF.

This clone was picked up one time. The CDR3 spells CASSPTGTTLGGTQYF. The CDR3 nucleotides are TGTGCCAGCAGCCCCACCGGGACTACCTTGGGCGGTACGCAGTATTTT. V gene TRBV3-1 (or the pseudogene TRBV3-2) combines with J gene TRBJ2-3; TRBD2 matches at 7 bases. This CDR3 comprises 16 residues. Germline V lookup: CDR1 LGHDT, CDR2 YNNKEL (reference sequence). Germline trimming cut 4 bases from V and 8 bases from J; bases unmatched to any gene: 15.

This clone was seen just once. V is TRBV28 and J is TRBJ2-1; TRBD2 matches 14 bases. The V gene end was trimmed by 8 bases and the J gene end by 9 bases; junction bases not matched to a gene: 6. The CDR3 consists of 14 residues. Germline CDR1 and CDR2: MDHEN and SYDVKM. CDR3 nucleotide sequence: TGTGCCAGCGGGGGGACTAGCGGGAGAGTTGAGCAGTTCTTC. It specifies CASGGTSGRVEQFF.

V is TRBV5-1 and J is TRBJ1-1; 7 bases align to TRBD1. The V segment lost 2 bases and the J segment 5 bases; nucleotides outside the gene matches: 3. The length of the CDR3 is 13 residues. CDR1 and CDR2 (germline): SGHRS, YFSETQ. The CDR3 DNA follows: TGCGCCAGCAGCTTTACGACAGGGACTGAAGCTTTCTTT. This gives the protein CASSFTTGTEAFF. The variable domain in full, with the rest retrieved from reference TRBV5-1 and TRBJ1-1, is KAGVTQTPRYLIKTRGQQVTLSCSPISGHRSVSWYQQTPGQGLQFLFEYFSETQRNKGNFPGRFSGRQFSNSRSEMNVSTLELGDSALYLCASSFTTGTEAFFGQGTRLTVV.

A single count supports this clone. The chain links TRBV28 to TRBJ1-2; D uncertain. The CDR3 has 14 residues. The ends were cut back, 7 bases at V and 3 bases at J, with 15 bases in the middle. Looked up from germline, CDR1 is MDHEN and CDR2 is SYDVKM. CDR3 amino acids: CASKNAGEDYGYTF. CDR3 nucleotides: TGTGCCAGCAAAAACGCCGGGGAGGACTATGGCTACACCTTC.

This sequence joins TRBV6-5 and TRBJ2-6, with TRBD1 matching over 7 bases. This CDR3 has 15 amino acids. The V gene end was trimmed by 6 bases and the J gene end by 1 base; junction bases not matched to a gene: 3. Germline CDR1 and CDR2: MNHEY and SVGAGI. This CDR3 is CASRSTGSGANVLTF. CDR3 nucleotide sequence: TGTGCCAGCAGGTCGACAGGGTCTGGGGCCAACGTCCTGACTTTC.